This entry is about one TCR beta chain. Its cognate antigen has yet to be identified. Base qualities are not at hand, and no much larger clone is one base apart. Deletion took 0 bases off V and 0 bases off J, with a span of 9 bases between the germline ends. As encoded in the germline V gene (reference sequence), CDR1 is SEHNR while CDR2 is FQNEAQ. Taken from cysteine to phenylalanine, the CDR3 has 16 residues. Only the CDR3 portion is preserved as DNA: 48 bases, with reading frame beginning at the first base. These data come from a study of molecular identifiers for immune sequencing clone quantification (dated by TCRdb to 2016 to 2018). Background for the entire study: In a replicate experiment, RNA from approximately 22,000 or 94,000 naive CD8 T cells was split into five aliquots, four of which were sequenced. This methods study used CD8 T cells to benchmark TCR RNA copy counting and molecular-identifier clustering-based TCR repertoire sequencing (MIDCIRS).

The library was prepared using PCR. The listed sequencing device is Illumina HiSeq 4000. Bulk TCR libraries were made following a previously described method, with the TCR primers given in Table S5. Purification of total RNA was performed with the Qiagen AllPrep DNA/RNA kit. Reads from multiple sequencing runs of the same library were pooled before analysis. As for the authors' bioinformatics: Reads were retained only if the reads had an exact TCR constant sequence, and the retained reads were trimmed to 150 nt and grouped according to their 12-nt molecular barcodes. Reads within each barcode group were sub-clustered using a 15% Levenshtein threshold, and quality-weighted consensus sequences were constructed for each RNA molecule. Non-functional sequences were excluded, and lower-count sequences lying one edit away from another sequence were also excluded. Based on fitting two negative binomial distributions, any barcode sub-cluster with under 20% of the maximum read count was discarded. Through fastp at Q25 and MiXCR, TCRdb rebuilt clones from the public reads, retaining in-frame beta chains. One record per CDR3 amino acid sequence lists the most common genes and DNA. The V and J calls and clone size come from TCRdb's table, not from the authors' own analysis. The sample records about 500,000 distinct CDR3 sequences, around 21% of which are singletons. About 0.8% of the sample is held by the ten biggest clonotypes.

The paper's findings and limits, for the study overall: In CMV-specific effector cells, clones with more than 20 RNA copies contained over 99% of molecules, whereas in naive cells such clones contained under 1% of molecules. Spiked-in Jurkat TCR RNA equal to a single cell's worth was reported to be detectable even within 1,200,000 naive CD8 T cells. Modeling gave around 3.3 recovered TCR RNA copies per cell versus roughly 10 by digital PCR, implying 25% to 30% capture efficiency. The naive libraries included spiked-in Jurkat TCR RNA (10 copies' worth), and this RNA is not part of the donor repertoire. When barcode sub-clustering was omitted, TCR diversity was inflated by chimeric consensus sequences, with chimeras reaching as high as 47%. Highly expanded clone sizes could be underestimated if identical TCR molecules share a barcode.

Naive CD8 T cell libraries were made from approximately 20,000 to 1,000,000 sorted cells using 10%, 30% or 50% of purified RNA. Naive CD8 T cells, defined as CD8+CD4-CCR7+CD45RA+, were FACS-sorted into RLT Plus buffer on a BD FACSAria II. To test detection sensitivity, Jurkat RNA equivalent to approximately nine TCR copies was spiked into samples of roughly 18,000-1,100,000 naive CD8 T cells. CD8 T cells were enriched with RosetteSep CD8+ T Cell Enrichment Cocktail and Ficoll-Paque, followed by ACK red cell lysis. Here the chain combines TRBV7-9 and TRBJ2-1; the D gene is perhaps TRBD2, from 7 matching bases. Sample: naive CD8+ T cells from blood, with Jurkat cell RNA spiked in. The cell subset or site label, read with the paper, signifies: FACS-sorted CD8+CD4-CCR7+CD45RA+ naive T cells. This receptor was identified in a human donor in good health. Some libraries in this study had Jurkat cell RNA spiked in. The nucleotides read TGTGCCAGCAGCTTAGCGGGAGGGGGCTCCTACAATGAGCAGTTCTTC. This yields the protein CASSLAGGGSYNEQFF.